This passage covers 32 T cell receptor beta chains from one sample sequenced in a study of T cell changes during pregnancy in multiple sclerosis. The data were produced by immunoSEQ multiplex PCR, yet TCRdb's version contains in-frame clones alone and is incomplete. The table shows about 41,000 clones, with around 89% occurring only once. This specimen was CD4+ T cells from peripheral blood mononuclear cells, taken in the first trimester of pregnancy. The origin of the receptors is a female donor with multiple sclerosis, enrolled in a pregnancy study.

This chain links TRBV28 with TRBJ2-1; 15 nucleotides match TRBD2. Germline V gene data show CDR1 as MDHEN and CDR2 as SYDVKM. The CDR3 extends over 16 amino acids. With 5 bases clipped from V and 10 bases from J, the junction kept 9 bases outside the gene matches. The CDR3 sequence: CASSGMGLAGGLEQFF. DNA for the CDR3: TGTGCCAGCAGTGGGATGGGACTAGCGGGAGGACTCGAGCAGTTCTTC.

The gene calls are TRBV5-4 and TRBJ2-3; D possibly corresponds to TRBD2 (5 bases). The CDR3 runs to 14 residues. CDR1 SGHNT and CDR2 YYREEE come from the germline V gene (reference sequence). V gave up 2 bases and J gave up 2 bases, with 9 bases separating them. This chain's CDR3 is CASSLQAATDTQYF. DNA for the CDR3: TGTGCCAGCAGCTTACAAGCGGCCACAGATACGCAGTATTTT.

The gene calls are TRBV5-1 and TRBJ2-4, with no clear D. This CDR3 has 16 amino acids. The V and J ends lost 5 bases and 0 bases respectively, with 15 bases between them. CDR1 and CDR2 (germline): SGHRS, YFSETQ. CDR3 amino acids: CASRADSQLAKNIQYF. The CDR3 coding sequence is TGCGCCAGCAGGGCGGATTCCCAGCTAGCCAAAAACATTCAGTACTTC.

The chain has TRBV27 and TRBJ1-5, with a tentative D call TRBD1 (5 bases). The CDR3 totals 14 residues. CDR1 and CDR2 (germline): MNHEY, SMNVEV (reference sequence). V lost 5 bases, J lost 3 bases, and 11 bases lay in between. This CDR3 reads CASSRQSHNQPQHF. CDR3 coding DNA: TGTGCCAGCAGTAGACAGTCACACAATCAGCCCCAGCATTTT.

The chain's CDR3 is CAIGGGDGTDTQYF. In DNA form, the CDR3 reads TGTGCCATCGGCGGGGGGGACGGGACAGATACGCAGTATTTT. The chain couples TRBV10-3 to TRBJ2-3; 9 bases agree with TRBD2. This CDR3 spans 14 amino acids. CDR1 ENHRY and CDR2 SYGVKD come from the germline V gene. The V and J ends lost 8 bases and 3 bases, in that order; junction bases with no gene match: 6.

Written as DNA, the CDR3 is TGTGCCAGCAGTTACTCGACAGGGCGGAACACTGAAGCTTTCTTT. It encodes CASSYSTGRNTEAFF. This sequence joins TRBV6-5 and TRBJ1-1, with 7 bases matching TRBD1. The germline gives CDR1 MNHEY, CDR2 SVGAGI. Losses at the gene ends were 0 bases for V and 1 base for J; bases not matched to a gene: 2. This CDR3 comprises 15 residues.

V usage is TRBV15 and J usage is TRBJ2-7; TRBD2 is a possible D gene (6 bases). Germline CDR1 is LNHNV and CDR2 is YYDKDF (reference sequence). The CDR3 is 17 residues long. V lost 0 bases, J lost 9 bases, and 24 bases lay in between. In nucleotides, the CDR3 is TGTGCCACCAGCAGAGATATTGTAGGGACTGCGCTACGGGCGCAGTACTTC. This gives the protein CATSRDIVGTALRAQYF.

The chain couples TRBV11-2 to TRBJ2-7; the match to TRBD2 covers 8 bases. Germline values: CDR1 SGHAT, CDR2 FQNNGV. CDR3 length: 14 amino acids. J gave up 7 bases and V 1 base, and 6 bases lay outside the gene matches. The CDR3 loop is CASSLVAGLVEQYF. The CDR3 DNA follows: TGTGCCAGCAGCTTAGTAGCGGGACTGGTGGAGCAGTACTTC.

The V and J genes are TRBV6-6 and TRBJ2-7; 11 bases are shared with TRBD2. The CDR3 has 15 amino acids. V lost 6 bases and J lost 0; bases outside the gene matches: 4. From germline, CDR1 is MNHNY and CDR2 SVGAGI (reference sequence). The CDR3 spells CASRTGTSGSYEQYF. CDR3 in DNA: TGTGCCAGCAGGACCGGGACTAGCGGCTCCTACGAGCAGTACTTC.

This sequence joins TRBV9 and TRBJ2-2; 9 positions match TRBD2. From germline, CDR1 is SGDLS and CDR2 YYNGEE. This CDR3 is built from 16 residues. J lost 2 bases, V lost 4 bases, and 6 bases had no gene match. The chain's CDR3 is CASSRMGLANTGELFF. CDR3 nucleotides: TGTGCCAGCAGCCGCATGGGACTAGCAAACACCGGGGAGCTGTTTTTT.

The chain carries TRBV6-5 and TRBJ2-1, with D possibly TRBD1 on 6 matching bases. The CDR3 runs 14 residues. Germline V lookup: CDR1 MNHEY, CDR2 SVGAGI. The V end lost 4 bases, the J end lost 3 bases, and 10 bases lay between the germline ends. In DNA form, the CDR3 reads TGTGCCAGCAGTTTGGACAGAAACTACAATGAGCAGTTCTTC. Amino acids: CASSLDRNYNEQFF.

The rearrangement uses TRBV19 and TRBJ2-6; 10 nucleotides match TRBD1. The CDR3 loop spans 18 amino acids. Germline V gives CDR1 LNHDA, CDR2 SQIVND (reference sequence). With 3 bases clipped from V and 0 bases from J, the junction kept 5 bases outside the gene matches. The CDR3 spells CASSIDRGQGSGANVLTF. The DNA for the CDR3 is TGTGCCAGTAGTATCGACAGGGGGCAGGGCTCTGGGGCCAACGTCCTGACTTTC.

V is TRBV5-4 and J is TRBJ1-2; tentative D call: TRBD1 (6 bases). The V and J ends lost 0 bases and 6 bases respectively, with 6 bases between them. The CDR3 loop spans 12 amino acids. Looked up from germline, CDR1 is SGHNT and CDR2 is YYREEE (reference sequence). The CDR3 protein is CASSLAGDGYTF. Written as DNA, the CDR3 is TGTGCCAGCAGCTTGGCAGGGGATGGCTACACCTTC.

The chain links TRBV4-1 to TRBJ1-5; 7 nucleotides agree with TRBD1. CDR1 MGHRA and CDR2 YSYEKL come from the germline V gene. The CDR3 runs 17 residues. The V gene end was trimmed by 1 base and the J gene end by 4 bases; junction bases not matched to a gene: 10. The DNA for the CDR3 is TGCGCCAGCAGCCAAGGGATCCTGGGACAGAAGAATCAGCCCCAGCATTTT. Its translation is CASSQGILGQKNQPQHF.

This clone was counted once. The J gene is TRBJ2-3, the V gene TRBV27, with D uncertain. Germline CDR1 is MNHEY and CDR2 is SMNVEV (reference sequence). This CDR3 spans 13 amino acids. Trimming left V 5 bases short and J 6 bases short, with 12 bases between. The DNA for the CDR3 is TGTGCCAGCAGTACCCGAAGCCTGGATACGCAGTATTTT. Its protein is CASSTRSLDTQYF.

This chain links TRBV9 with TRBJ2-3; weak D call: TRBD1 (5 bases). The CDR3 length is 14 residues. Germline assignment: CDR1 SGDLS and CDR2 YYNGEE. Trimming took 2 bases from V and 0 from J, leaving 7 bases between them. In DNA, the CDR3 is TGTGCCAGCAGCGTGGACATTAGCACAGATACGCAGTATTTT. This codes for CASSVDISTDTQYF.

The chain uses TRBV7-9 and TRBJ1-3; D is unclear. This CDR3 contains 14 residues. CDR1 is SEHNR and CDR2 is FQNEAQ in the germline V gene (reference sequence). Trimming cost V 2 bases and J 1 base, with 6 bases left between them. The CDR3, as DNA: TGTGCCAGCAGCTTATTTCTTTCTGGAAACACCATATATTTT. Residues: CASSLFLSGNTIYF. The full variable domain, in which reference TRBV7-9 and TRBJ1-3 provide the parts outside the CDR3, is DTGVSQNPRHKITKRGQNVTFRCDPISEHNRLYWYRQTLGQGPEFLTYFQNEAQLEKSRLLSDRFSAERPKGSFSTLEIQRTEQGDSAMYLCASSLFLSGNTIYFGEGSWLTVV.

This clone counts as medium-sized (0.01 to 0.1%). CDR3 sequence: CRAAGNTEAFF. The CDR3 region has the DNA TGCAGAGCGGCAGGGAACACTGAAGCTTTCTTT. This chain uses TRBV20-1 with TRBJ1-1; no clear D gene. The CDR3 runs 11 residues. Germline loops: CDR1 DFQATT, CDR2 SNEGSKA (reference sequence).

This clone was recorded a few times. The J gene is TRBJ1-2, the V gene TRBV7-9; D perhaps matches TRBD1 (5 bases). Looked up from germline, CDR1 is SEHNR and CDR2 is FQNEAQ (reference sequence). V was trimmed by 3 bases and J by 2 bases, leaving 19 bases between them. The CDR3 contains 17 residues. The CDR3 coding sequence is TGTGCCAGCAGCTTTGAAGGGACTGCTCTAACAAACTATGGCTACACCTTC. Translation gives CASSFEGTALTNYGYTF.

The chain carries TRBV25-1 and TRBJ1-1, with TRBD1 identical over 9 bases. The CDR3 extends over 13 amino acids. Looked up from germline, CDR1 is MGHDK and CDR2 is SYGVNS. The V gene end was trimmed by 10 bases and the J gene end by 2 bases; junction bases not matched to a gene: 5. The CDR3 loop is CATRTGVNTEAFF. The CDR3 nucleotides are TGTGCCACCAGGACAGGGGTAAACACTGAAGCTTTCTTT.

The chain recombines TRBV13 with TRBJ2-7, with D possibly TRBD2 on 6 matching bases. Germline V gene lookup returns CDR1 PRHDT and CDR2 FYEKMQ (reference sequence). V gave up 5 bases and J gave up 3 bases, with 17 bases separating them. The CDR3 runs 15 residues. CDR3 residues: CASSPETKAGYEQYF. CDR3 sequence (DNA): TGTGCCAGCAGCCCAGAGACAAAAGCGGGCTACGAGCAGTACTTC.

The V gene is TRBV28, the J gene TRBJ1-6, with D maybe TRBD1 (5 bases). CDR3 length: 14 residues. V gave up 4 bases and J gave up 5 bases, with 9 bases separating them. From germline, CDR1 is MDHEN and CDR2 SYDVKM. CDR3 DNA: TGTGCCAGCAGTTCCGGGGGGGATAATTCACCCCTCCACTTT. It codes for CASSSGGDNSPLHF.

The J gene is TRBJ2-3, the V gene TRBV9, with a tentative D call TRBD1 (6 bases). Germline V gene sequence: CDR1 SGDLS, CDR2 YYNGEE. CDR3 length: 18 amino acids. The ends were cut back, 0 bases at V and 1 base at J, with 18 bases in the middle. DNA for the CDR3: TGTGCCAGCAGCGTAGAGGGCAGGGGAAGTTTCCGCACAGATACGCAGTATTTT. Translating it yields CASSVEGRGSFRTDTQYF. The complete variable domain, with remaining parts taken from reference TRBV9 and TRBJ2-3, reads DSGVTQTPKHLITATGQRVTLRCSPRSGDLSVYWYQQSLDQGLQFLIQYYNGEERAKGNILERFSAQQFPDLHSELNLSSLELGDSALYFCASSVEGRGSFRTDTQYFGPGTRLTVL.

The chain couples TRBV6-5 to TRBJ2-7; the D gene is possibly TRBD1 (7 bases). The CDR3 is 12 amino acids. V lost 4 bases to trimming and J lost 7 bases, with 11 bases between them. Germline CDR1 and CDR2: MNHEY and SVGAGI. CDR3 protein: CASSSTGREQYF. In DNA form, the CDR3 reads TGTGCCAGCAGTTCGACAGGGAGGGAGCAGTACTTC.

V gene TRBV28 combines with J gene TRBJ2-7, with TRBD1 matching over 9 bases. The length of the CDR3 is 15 residues. V lost 4 bases, J lost 2 bases, and 6 bases stayed unmatched. Germline CDR1 MDHEN, CDR2 SYDVKM. CDR3 in amino acids: CASSSPGQGPYEQYF. In DNA form, the CDR3 reads TGTGCCAGCAGTTCTCCGGGACAGGGCCCCTACGAGCAGTACTTC.

The V and J genes are TRBV2 and TRBJ1-1, with a possible D match to TRBD1 (5 bases). Germline values: CDR1 SNHLY, CDR2 FYNNEI. Trimming stripped 7 bases from V and 1 base from J, with 16 bases between. This CDR3 is 15 amino acids long. The CDR3 region is CASKNGPGWNTEAFF. As DNA, the CDR3 is TGTGCCAGCAAGAATGGGCCAGGGTGGAACACTGAAGCTTTCTTT. The full variable domain, rest sourced from reference TRBV2 and TRBJ1-1, is EPEVTQTPSHQVTQMGQEVILRCVPISNHLYFYWYRQILGQKVEFLVSFYNNEISEKSEIFDDQFSVERPDGSNFTLKIRSTKLEDSAMYFCASKNGPGWNTEAFFGQGTRLTVV.

The chain is built from TRBV7-9 and TRBJ2-6, with 7 bases aligning to TRBD1. V lost 5 bases, J lost 0 bases, and 10 bases stayed unmatched. The CDR3 has 18 residues. Germline values: CDR1 SEHNR, CDR2 FQNEAQ (reference sequence). The DNA for the CDR3 is TGTGCCAGCAGCCCGAGGGGACAGTCCCTCTCTGGGGCCAACGTCCTGACTTTC. This encodes CASSPRGQSLSGANVLTF. The full variable domain, completed using reference TRBV7-9 and TRBJ2-6, is DTGVSQNPRHKITKRGQNVTFRCDPISEHNRLYWYRQTLGQGPEFLTYFQNEAQLEKSRLLSDRFSAERPKGSFSTLEIQRTEQGDSAMYLCASSPRGQSLSGANVLTFGAGSRLTVL.

V is TRBV5-1 and J is TRBJ1-6; no firm D call. CDR3 length: 15 amino acids. The germline gives CDR1 SGHRS, CDR2 YFSETQ. V was pared by 2 bases and J by 5 bases, with 11 bases between. The DNA of the CDR3 is TGCGCCAGCAGCTTAGAGAGAGGGAATAATTCACCCCTCCACTTT. It translates to CASSLERGNNSPLHF.

The rearrangement uses TRBV18 and TRBJ2-1; 12 nucleotides line up with TRBD2. V dropped 3 bases and J dropped 6; count of bases not matched to a gene: 6. Germline V lookup: CDR1 KGHSH, CDR2 LQKENI. The CDR3 contains 16 residues. CDR3 sequence reads: CASSPSGLAGPNEQFF. The CDR3 DNA reads as TGTGCCAGCTCACCGTCTGGACTAGCGGGACCCAATGAGCAGTTCTTC.

The chain employs TRBV4-2 and TRBJ1-2; 10 bases agree with TRBD1. V lost 2 bases to trimming and J lost 3 bases; unmatched junction nucleotides: 12. This CDR3 is built from 18 residues. Looked up from germline, CDR1 is LGHNA and CDR2 is YNFKEQ. Here the CDR3 reads CASSQFRNRDRGDYGYTF. The CDR3 coding sequence is TGTGCCAGCAGCCAATTTCGCAACCGGGACAGGGGAGACTATGGCTACACCTTC.

The chain uses TRBV2 and TRBJ2-4; D is ambiguous. The CDR3 is 13 residues long. Germline loops: CDR1 SNHLY, CDR2 FYNNEI. Trimming pared 5 bases from V and 0 bases from J, leaving 5 bases between. The CDR3 bases are TGTGCCAGCAGTCAGTTAGCCAAAAACATTCAGTACTTC. Protein: CASSQLAKNIQYF.

The V call is TRBV6-4, the J call TRBJ2-3; D possibly corresponds to TRBD2 (6 bases). The V gene lost 5 bases and the J gene lost 5 bases, with 14 bases spanning the gap. In germline, CDR1 is MRHNA, CDR2 SNTAGT. The CDR3 sequence is 14 residues long. The chain's CDR3 is CASSPEGRIDTQYF. DNA of the CDR3: TGTGCCAGCAGTCCGGAGGGCCGGATAGATACGCAGTATTTT.